The clone carrying this T cell receptor beta chain was counted many times. This sample is drawn from a study of T-cell reconstitution after alpha-beta-depleted transplantation in children. Trimming left V 3 bases short and J 11 bases short, with 21 bases between. CDR1 is SGHKS and CDR2 is YYEKEE in the germline V gene (reference sequence). The CDR3 is 15 residues long. Molecular barcoding with unique molecular identifiers was used for the TCRbeta library. One entry per CDR3 protein, called by TCRdb with MiXCR from the PCR reads. Here the sample spans some 490,000 distinct CDR3 sequences, around 12% being singletons.

Sequences were derived from PBMCs from the stem cell graft donor, sampled from the stem cell graft. This receptor was taken from a human donor who donated a stem cell graft to a child with combined immunodeficiency. The V gene is TRBV5-5, the J gene TRBJ2-4; tentatively, D is TRBD2 (6 bases). The CDR3 DNA reads as TGTGCCAGCAGCTCCGGGACTGGGGTGAACCGGGTTCAGTACTTC. Translation gives CASSSGTGVNRVQYF.